Below are 27 T cell receptor beta chains sequenced from a single sample in a study of blood T cell repertoires in COVID-19. Only in-frame clones appear in the TCRdb table, and some are missing; sequencing was by immunoSEQ multiplex PCR. The sample lists more than 70,000 clones, around three quarters seen once, with about a tenth in the top ten. The sequencing sample was made of peripheral blood. These receptors were collected from a woman aged 70 to 79 with acute or convalescent COVID-19.

V is TRBV2 and J is TRBJ1-6; the match to TRBD1 covers 8 bases. V was clipped by 6 bases and J by 10 bases; unmatched bases: 8. Germline V gives CDR1 SNHLY, CDR2 FYNNEI. The CDR3 has 14 residues. This CDR3 is CASSARTGQSPLHF. DNA of the CDR3: TGTGCCAGCAGCGCTAGGACAGGGCAATCACCCCTCCACTTT.

The chain joins TRBV7-6 to TRBJ1-6; 9 positions agree with TRBD1. The CDR3 extends over 17 amino acids. Germline V lookup: CDR1 SGHVS, CDR2 FNYEAQ. The junction had 7 bases not matched to a gene; V was cut back by 5 bases and J by 2 bases. The CDR3 loop is CASSLRDRVAYNSPLHF. The CDR3 bases are TGTGCCAGCAGCCTCCGGGACAGGGTTGCCTATAATTCACCCCTCCACTTT. Supplemented by reference TRBV7-6 and TRBJ1-6, the full variable domain reads GAGVSQSPRYKVTKRGQDVALRCDPISGHVSLYWYRQALGQGPEFLTYFNYEAQQDKSGLPNDRFSAERPEGSISTLTIQRTEQRDSAMYRCASSLRDRVAYNSPLHFGNGTRLTVT.

The rearrangement joins TRBV6-1 to TRBJ2-3; D is perhaps TRBD2 (5 bases). The germline V and J ends were trimmed by 3 bases and 0 bases, with 7 bases remaining between them. The CDR3 is made up of 14 amino acids. The germline gives CDR1 MNHNS, CDR2 SASEGT. The CDR3 here is CASSDLASTDTQYF. Written as DNA, the CDR3 is TGTGCCAGCAGTGACCTAGCTAGCACAGATACGCAGTATTTT.

The V and J genes are TRBV10-3 and TRBJ1-1; D is uncertain. CDR1 is ENHRY, CDR2 SYGVKD, per germline. Between the trimmed V and J ends, which lost 6 bases and 2 bases, there was a span of 13 bases. The CDR3 runs 14 residues. CDR3 sequence reads: CAISAGLGNTEAFF. CDR3 in DNA: TGTGCCATCAGCGCCGGACTGGGCAACACTGAAGCTTTCTTT.

The chain carries TRBV28 and TRBJ1-4, with D perhaps TRBD1 (5 bases). The CDR3 has 16 residues. The germline V and J ends were trimmed by 6 bases and 2 bases, with 16 bases remaining between them. From germline, CDR1 is MDHEN and CDR2 SYDVKM. The CDR3, as DNA: TGTGCCAGCAGACTTTCAGGGTTTTCGACTAATGAAAAACTGTTTTTT. This gives the protein CASRLSGFSTNEKLFF. Combining the CDR3 with reference TRBV28 and TRBJ1-4 gives the whole variable domain DVKVTQSSRYLVKRTGEKVFLECVQDMDHENMFWYRQDPGLGLRLIYFSYDVKMKEKGDIPEGYSVSREKKERFSLILESASTNQTSMYLCASRLSGFSTNEKLFFGSGTQLSVL.

V usage is TRBV29-1 and J usage is TRBJ2-3; 7 nucleotides line up with TRBD1. CDR1 and CDR2 (germline): SQVTM, ANQGSEA. V lost 6 bases and J lost 4; bases outside the gene matches: 4. The CDR3 is 12 amino acids. CDR3 sequence reads: CSVGQTSDTQYF. For the CDR3, the DNA is TGCAGCGTGGGACAGACATCAGATACGCAGTATTTT.

The rearrangement joins TRBV19 to TRBJ1-6, with D uncertain. The germline V gene has CDR1 LNHDA and CDR2 SQIVND (reference sequence). Between the trimmed V and J ends, which lost 5 bases and 7 bases, there was a span of 6 bases. The CDR3 has 12 amino acids. DNA of the CDR3: TGTGCCAGTAGTTTCAGAAATTCACCCCTCCACTTT. Protein sequence: CASSFRNSPLHF. The full variable domain, completed using reference TRBV19 and TRBJ1-6, is DGGITQSPKYLFRKEGQNVTLSCEQNLNHDAMYWYRQDPGQGLRLIYYSQIVNDFQKGDIAEGYSVSREKKESFPLTVTSAQKNPTAFYLCASSFRNSPLHFGNGTRLTVT.

The chain is built from TRBV12-3 or TRBV12-4 and TRBJ2-7; perhaps TRBD1 as D (5 bases). This CDR3 spans 13 amino acids. V lost 6 bases to trimming and J lost 1 base, with 10 bases between them. For the CDR3, the DNA is TGTGCCAGCAGAAAAACAGGATCCTACGAGCAGTACTTC. This encodes CASRKTGSYEQYF.

The chain uses TRBV28 and TRBJ2-3, with D maybe TRBD1 (5 bases). CDR1 is MDHEN and CDR2 is SYDVKM in the germline V gene. V was clipped by 6 bases and J by 0 bases, with 22 bases between them. This CDR3 region has 18 residues. CDR3 amino acids: CASSKGHGGHTSTDTQYF. The CDR3 DNA reads as TGTGCCAGCAGCAAAGGACATGGCGGACACACTAGCACAGATACGCAGTATTTT.

The rearrangement links TRBV7-6 to TRBJ2-5; 7 bases line up with TRBD2. Germline V CDR1 and CDR2: SGHVS, FNYEAQ. This CDR3 contains 15 residues. Trimming removed 0 bases from V and 5 bases from J; junction bases left unmatched: 6. The CDR3 DNA sequence: TGTGCCAGCAGCTTAGCGGGGGGGGAGTTGGAGACCCAGTACTTC. It encodes CASSLAGGELETQYF.

This rearrangement joins TRBV30 to TRBJ1-2, with D tentatively TRBD1 (5 bases). CDR1 GTSNPN and CDR2 SVGIG come from the germline V gene (reference sequence). The CDR3 is 12 residues long. The germline V and J ends were trimmed by 3 bases and 2 bases, with 7 bases remaining between them. CDR3 protein: CAWSRQNYGYTF. As DNA, the CDR3 is TGTGCCTGGAGCCGACAGAACTATGGCTACACCTTC. The variable domain in full, completed from reference TRBV30 and TRBJ1-2, reads SQTIHQWPATLVQPVGSPLSLECTVEGTSNPNLYWYRQAAGRGLQLLFYSVGIGQISSEVPQNLSASRPQDRQFILSSKKLLLSDSGFYLCAWSRQNYGYTFGSGTRLTVV.

The rearrangement joins TRBV5-1 to TRBJ1-1; D gene uncertain. V lost 0 bases, J lost 0 bases, and 12 bases lay in between. The CDR3 is 16 amino acids. The germline gives CDR1 SGHRS, CDR2 YFSETQ. The CDR3: CASSLGHGKMNTEAFF. CDR3 DNA sequence: TGCGCCAGCAGCTTGGGACACGGCAAGATGAACACTGAAGCTTTCTTT.

The J gene is TRBJ1-3, the V gene TRBV28; D possibly corresponds to TRBD1 (5 bases). Between the trimmed V and J ends, which lost 8 bases and 0 bases, there was a span of 11 bases. Germline V lookup: CDR1 MDHEN, CDR2 SYDVKM. This CDR3 is 14 amino acids long. This CDR3 reads CASGGTDSGNTIYF. Written as DNA, the CDR3 is TGTGCCAGCGGCGGGACGGACTCTGGAAACACCATATATTTT.

The count of this clone is one. The chain joins TRBV29-1 to TRBJ1-1, with D perhaps TRBD1 (5 bases). Trimming pared 7 bases from V and 1 base from J, leaving 19 bases between. There are 15 residues in the CDR3. The germline CDR1 and CDR2 sequences are SQVTM and ANQGSEA. The CDR3 loop is CSGTWGPFRNTEAFF. For the CDR3, the DNA is TGCAGCGGTACCTGGGGCCCTTTCAGGAACACTGAAGCTTTCTTT.

This clone was observed a few times. The CDR3 here is CASRGSGRNTGELFF. CDR3 bases: TGTGCCAGCCGAGGTAGCGGGAGGAACACCGGGGAGCTGTTTTTT. This sequence joins TRBV5-8 and TRBJ2-2; 9 nucleotides align to TRBD2. The germline CDR1 and CDR2 sequences are SGHTS and YDEGEE. V was clipped by 7 bases and J by 1 base; unmatched bases: 5. This CDR3 is 15 amino acids long.

CDR3 sequence reads: CASSQERLGASGRNRDTQYF. The CDR3 DNA follows: TGTGCCAGCAGCCAAGAACGCCTTGGGGCTAGCGGGAGGAATCGAGATACGCAGTATTTT. This chain links TRBV4-2 with TRBJ2-3, with 11 bases that match TRBD2. The CDR3 is 20 amino acids. The junction had 16 bases not matched to a gene; V was cut back by 0 bases and J by 5 bases. From germline, CDR1 is LGHNA and CDR2 YNFKEQ.

The chain's CDR3 is CASSSTGSGNTIYF. The DNA for the CDR3 is TGTGCCAGCAGTTCAACAGGGTCTGGAAACACCATATATTTT. The chain couples TRBV6-5 to TRBJ1-3, with TRBD1 as a possible D gene (6 bases). Germline V gene sequence: CDR1 MNHEY, CDR2 SVGAGI. The CDR3 spans 14 residues. With 4 bases removed from V and 1 base from J, the gap between germline ends came to 8 bases.

This clone appeared a few times. The chain uses TRBV9 and TRBJ1-2; 7 bases are shared with TRBD1. After removal of 0 bases from V and 7 bases from J, the junction contained 12 bases not matched to a gene. This CDR3 region has 16 residues. From germline, CDR1 is SGDLS and CDR2 YYNGEE. For the CDR3, the DNA is TGTGCCAGCAGCGTAGGCTTCTCTCTAGGGGGCGGTGGCTACACCTTC. Its translation is CASSVGFSLGGGGYTF.

This clone was observed a few times. The rearrangement joins TRBV27 to TRBJ2-1; 8 bases match TRBD1. Per germline, CDR1 MNHEY and CDR2 SMNVEV (reference sequence). The CDR3 is made up of 15 amino acids. The V and J ends lost 8 bases and 7 bases, in that order; junction bases with no gene match: 13. As DNA, the CDR3 is TGTGCCAGCTCATCGGCCACGACAGGGGCAAATGAGCAGTTCTTC. This gives the protein CASSSATTGANEQFF.

V usage is TRBV7-2 and J usage is TRBJ1-3; the match to TRBD1 covers 8 bases. V trimming: 1 base; J trimming: 4 bases; junction bases outside the gene matches: 0. From germline, CDR1 is SGHTA and CDR2 FQGNSA. The CDR3 contains 14 residues. The CDR3 bases are TGTGCCAGCAGCTTAGGGACAGGGGGAAACACCATATATTTT. As protein: CASSLGTGGNTIYF.

The chain couples TRBV19 to TRBJ1-5; 7 positions agree with TRBD1. V shed 5 bases and J 1 base; nucleotides not matched to a gene: 8. The CDR3 totals 16 residues. Looked up from germline, CDR1 is LNHDA and CDR2 is SQIVND (reference sequence). This CDR3 reads CASSPNRGNSNQPQHF. CDR3 nucleotides: TGTGCCAGTAGTCCCAACAGGGGAAACAGCAATCAGCCCCAGCATTTT.

The chain couples TRBV7-6 to TRBJ2-1; 10 nucleotides match TRBD2. This CDR3 comprises 15 residues. Unmatched junction bases numbered 6, after V lost 0 bases and J lost 10 bases. The germline V gene encodes CDR1 SGHVS and CDR2 FNYEAQ. The CDR3 DNA reads TGTGCCAGCAGCTTAGCGCTAGCGGGAGTTGCGGAGCAGTTCTTC. It translates to CASSLALAGVAEQFF.

V and J are TRBV7-2 and TRBJ2-1, with TRBD2 matching 11 bases. With 0 bases clipped from V and 3 bases from J, the junction kept 4 bases outside the gene matches. The CDR3 is made up of 17 amino acids. Germline V gene sequence: CDR1 SGHTA, CDR2 FQGNSA. CDR3 loop: CASSLALAGGVYNEQFF. In DNA, the CDR3 is TGTGCCAGCAGCTTAGCTTTAGCGGGGGGGGTCTACAATGAGCAGTTCTTC. The variable domain in full, with the rest retrieved from reference TRBV7-2 and TRBJ2-1, is GAGVSQSPSNKVTEKGKDVELRCDPISGHTALYWYRQSLGQGLEFLIYFQGNSAPDKSGLPSDRFSAERTGGSVSTLTIQRTQQEDSAVYLCASSLALAGGVYNEQFFGPGTRLTVL.

This clone turned up a few times. The V call is TRBV9, the J call TRBJ2-7; 7 positions match TRBD2. The germline V gene encodes CDR1 SGDLS and CDR2 YYNGEE. Trimming cost V 4 bases and J 3 bases; bases outside gene matches: 13. The CDR3 covers 16 residues. This CDR3 is CASSPGSGFLDYEQYF. The DNA of the CDR3 is TGTGCCAGCAGCCCGGGTAGCGGGTTCCTCGACTACGAGCAGTACTTC.

The gene calls are TRBV7-2 and TRBJ2-3, with 9 bases aligning to TRBD1. Trimming cost V 2 bases and J 7 bases; bases outside gene matches: 7. Per germline, CDR1 SGHTA and CDR2 FQGNSA. This CDR3 is built from 15 residues. CDR3 DNA: TGTGCCAGCAGCTTAACAGGGGGCGCTGAAAATACGCAGTATTTT. The encoded protein is CASSLTGGAENTQYF.

This chain uses TRBV27 with TRBJ1-6; no reliable D call. The length of the CDR3 is 15 residues. CDR1 is MNHEY and CDR2 is SMNVEV in the germline V gene (reference sequence). Trimming cost V 0 bases and J 3 bases, with 6 bases left between them. The CDR3 sequence is CASSLSGSYNSPLHF. The CDR3, as DNA: TGTGCCAGCAGTTTATCGGGCAGCTATAATTCACCCCTCCACTTT.

This clone has just one count. V usage is TRBV6-2 or TRBV6-3 and J usage is TRBJ2-5; D remains ambiguous. Trimming took 1 base from V and 4 from J, leaving 13 bases between them. CDR3 length equals 15 residues. The germline CDR1 and CDR2 sequences are MNHEY and SVGEGT. The CDR3 coding sequence is TGTGCCAGCAGTTACTTGGCTACCTCGGGAGAGACCCAGTACTTC. Residues: CASSYLATSGETQYF.